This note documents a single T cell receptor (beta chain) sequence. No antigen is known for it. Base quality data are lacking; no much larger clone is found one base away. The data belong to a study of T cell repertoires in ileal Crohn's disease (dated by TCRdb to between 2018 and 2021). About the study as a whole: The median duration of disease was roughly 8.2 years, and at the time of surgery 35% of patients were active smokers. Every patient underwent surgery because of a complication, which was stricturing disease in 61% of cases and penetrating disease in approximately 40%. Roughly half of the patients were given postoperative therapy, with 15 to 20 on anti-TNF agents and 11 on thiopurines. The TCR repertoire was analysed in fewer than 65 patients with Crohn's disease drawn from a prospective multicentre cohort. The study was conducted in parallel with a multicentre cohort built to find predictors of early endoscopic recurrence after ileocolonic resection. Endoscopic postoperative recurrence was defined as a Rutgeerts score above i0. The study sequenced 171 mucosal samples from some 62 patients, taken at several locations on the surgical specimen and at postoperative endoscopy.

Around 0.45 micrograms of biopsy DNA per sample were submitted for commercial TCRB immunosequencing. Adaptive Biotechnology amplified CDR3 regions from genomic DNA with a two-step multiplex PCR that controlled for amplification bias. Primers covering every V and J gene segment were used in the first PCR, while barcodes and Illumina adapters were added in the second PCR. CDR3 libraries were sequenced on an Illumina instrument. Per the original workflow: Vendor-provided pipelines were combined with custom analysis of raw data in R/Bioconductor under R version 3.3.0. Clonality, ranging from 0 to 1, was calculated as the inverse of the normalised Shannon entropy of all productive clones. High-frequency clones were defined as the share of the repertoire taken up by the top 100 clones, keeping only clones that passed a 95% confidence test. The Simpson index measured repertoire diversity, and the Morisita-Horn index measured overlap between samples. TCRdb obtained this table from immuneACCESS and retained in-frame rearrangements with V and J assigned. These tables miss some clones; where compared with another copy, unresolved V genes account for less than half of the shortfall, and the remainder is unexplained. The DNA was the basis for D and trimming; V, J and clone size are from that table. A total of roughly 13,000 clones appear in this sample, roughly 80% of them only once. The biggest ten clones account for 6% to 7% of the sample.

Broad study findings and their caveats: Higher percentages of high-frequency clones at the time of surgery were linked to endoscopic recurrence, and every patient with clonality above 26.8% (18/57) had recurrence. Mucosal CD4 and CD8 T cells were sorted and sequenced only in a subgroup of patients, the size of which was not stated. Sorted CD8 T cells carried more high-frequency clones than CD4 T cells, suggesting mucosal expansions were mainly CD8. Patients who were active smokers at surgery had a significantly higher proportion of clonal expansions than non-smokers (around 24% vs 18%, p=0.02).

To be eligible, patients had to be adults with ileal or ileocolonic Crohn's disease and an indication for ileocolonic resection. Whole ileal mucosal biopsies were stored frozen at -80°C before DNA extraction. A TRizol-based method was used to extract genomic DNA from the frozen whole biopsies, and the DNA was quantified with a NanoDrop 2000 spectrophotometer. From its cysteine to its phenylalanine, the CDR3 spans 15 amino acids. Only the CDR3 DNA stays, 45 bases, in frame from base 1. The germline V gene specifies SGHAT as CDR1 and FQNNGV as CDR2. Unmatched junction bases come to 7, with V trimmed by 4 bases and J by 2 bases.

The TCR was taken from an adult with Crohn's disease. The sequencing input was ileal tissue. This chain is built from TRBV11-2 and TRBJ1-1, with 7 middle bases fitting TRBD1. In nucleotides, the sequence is TGTGCCAGCAGCTCCCCGGGACAGAGAAACACTGAAGCTTTCTTT. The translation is CASSSPGQRNTEAFF.